This T cell receptor beta chain was found in a study of glioma-infiltrating T cells after dendritic cell vaccination. Overall study: Autologous tumor lysate-pulsed dendritic cell vaccination was given between the early 2000s and the early 2010s.

V was shortened by 11 bases and J by 0 bases, with 20 bases between the two germline ends. The CDR3 runs 16 residues. Germline CDR1 reads LNHDA; CDR2 reads SQIVND (reference sequence). The primer mix had 60 V beta and 13 J beta primers. The data were produced by immunoSEQ multiplex PCR, yet TCRdb's version contains in-frame clones alone and is incomplete. The sample carries tens of thousands of clones, around 85% recorded once. Time point: after dendritic cell vaccination, including at tumor progression/relapse. The rearrangement uses TRBV19 and TRBJ1-3; TRBD1 might be the D (6 bases). This specimen consisted of blood, obtained after dendritic cell vaccination. The sequence was collected from a human donor with glioblastoma. The CDR3 nucleotides read TGTGCCGGGCAAGTCGGACAGCCCAACTCTGGAAACACCATATATTTT. This encodes CAGQVGQPNSGNTIYF.